This TCR beta chain was obtained from a study of cytomegalovirus exposure and HLA in healthy donors. Study at large: There were 88 million or so unique TCRs (from HLA-typed donors) in an early data release.

Whole-study results and caveats: Later genetic work tied a missense DCLRE1C variant to beta-chain V and J trimming. The presence/absence work took it that sequencing depth was about the same across donors. Later analysis showed most CMV-associated TCR beta chains appearing HLA-restricted.

With respect to this clone: Its target is unknown.

Trimming left V 0 bases short and J 11 bases short, with 19 bases between. Germline CDR1 reads MNHEY; CDR2 reads SVGAGI. There are 15 residues in the CDR3. The PCR employed 60 Vbeta primers together with 13 Jbeta primers. The method was immunoSEQ multiplex PCR; TCRdb's version includes in-frame clones alone and lacks a portion of them. The data hold under 150,000 clones, with about three quarters observed a single time. The J gene is TRBJ1-1, the V gene TRBV6-5; D possibly corresponds to TRBD1 (5 bases). The sample was PBMCs. This sequence originates from a woman aged 25 to 39 in good health and CMV-seronegative. CDR3: CASSYSAGGGLGAFF. CDR3 bases: TGTGCCAGCAGTTACTCCGCTGGGGGGGGTCTCGGGGCTTTCTTT.